The text below deals with one T cell receptor (beta chain). Sample-barcoded 5' priming and a J-beta primer mix drove a second PCR of about 7 to 12 cycles. One entry per CDR3 protein results from TCRdb running MiXCR on the 5' RACE reads. The profile covers approximately 1.5 million distinct CDR3 sequences, with 34% appearing a single time and around 10% taken by the ten largest. The source of the sample is a study of blood T cells in healthy people across ages. Total RNA, at least 5.5 micrograms per sample, came from PBMCs. CDR1 is MGHRA, CDR2 YSYEKL, per germline. This CDR3 has 12 amino acids. The V end lost 4 bases, the J end lost 7 bases, and 11 bases lay between the germline ends.

The V call is TRBV4-1, the J call TRBJ2-7; D ambiguous. The sequence was collected from a woman aged 30 to 39 in good health. Material: blood. CDR3 nucleotides: TGCGCCAGCAGCCTAAACATGGTAGAGCAGTACTTC. Translation gives CASSLNMVEQYF.